One sample yielded the 26 T cell receptor beta chains listed below, sequenced in a study of blood T cell repertoires in COVID-19. Assay: immunoSEQ multiplex PCR; the TCRdb copy retains only in-frame clones and omits some. Seen here are roughly 480,000 clones, approximately 92% observed once, and the top ten hold around 0.9%. Sequenced material: peripheral blood. Every receptor here comes from a man aged 18 to 29 with COVID-19, enrolled during active disease.

The genes are TRBV15 and TRBJ2-5; perhaps TRBD2 as D (5 bases). The CDR3 has 13 amino acids. The ends were cut back, 5 bases at V and 9 bases at J, with 16 bases in the middle. Germline V gives CDR1 LNHNV, CDR2 YYDKDF (reference sequence). CDR3 nucleotides: TGTGCCACCAGCTATGGATGGAGAGCGGCCCAGTACTTC. Residues: CATSYGWRAAQYF.

The chain employs TRBV4-2 and TRBJ2-3; the D gene is possibly TRBD2 (5 bases). Germline CDR1 is LGHNA and CDR2 is YNFKEQ. The CDR3 spans 16 residues. The ends were cut back, 0 bases at V and 0 bases at J, with 10 bases in the middle. The CDR3 DNA reads TGTGCCAGCAGCCAAGATAGCGCTCCTAGCACAGATACGCAGTATTTT. This codes for CASSQDSAPSTDTQYF.

This clone was seen a few times. This sequence joins TRBV6-6 and TRBJ1-4; the match to TRBD1 covers 8 bases. Germline loops: CDR1 MNHNY, CDR2 SVGAGI (reference sequence). The V segment lost 4 bases and the J segment 7 bases; nucleotides outside the gene matches: 5. This CDR3 has 14 residues. The CDR3 DNA sequence: TGTGCCAGCAGTTCACAGGGGGAGGCTGAAAAACTGTTTTTT. Its translation is CASSSQGEAEKLFF.

This clone was seen once. This chain links TRBV6-5 with TRBJ1-3, with a tentative D call TRBD1 (5 bases). Germline V gene lookup returns CDR1 MNHEY and CDR2 SVGAGI. V was trimmed by 0 bases and J by 6 bases, leaving 12 bases between them. This CDR3 comprises 15 residues. The CDR3, as DNA: TGTGCCAGCAGTTACTCCGGACACTCCCCAAACACCATATATTTT. Its translation: CASSYSGHSPNTIYF.

The CDR3 DNA is TGCGCCAGCAGCTCGCGGACTAGCGGGGCCCCCGTGGATACGCAGTATTTT. The encoded protein is CASSSRTSGAPVDTQYF. V gene TRBV5-1 combines with J gene TRBJ2-3; TRBD2 aligns across 12 bases. This CDR3 is 17 amino acids long. The V and J ends lost 3 bases and 6 bases, in that order; junction bases with no gene match: 11. In germline, CDR1 is SGHRS, CDR2 YFSETQ. Full variable domain (rest looked up from reference TRBV5-1 and TRBJ2-3): KAGVTQTPRYLIKTRGQQVTLSCSPISGHRSVSWYQQTPGQGLQFLFEYFSETQRNKGNFPGRFSGRQFSNSRSEMNVSTLELGDSALYLCASSSRTSGAPVDTQYFGPGTRLTVL.

The chain is built from TRBV2 and TRBJ1-1, with D possibly matching TRBD1 (6 bases). The V gene's germline CDR1 is SNHLY and CDR2 FYNNEI. This CDR3 has 13 residues. The germline V and J ends were trimmed by 2 bases and 3 bases, with 7 bases remaining between them. CDR3 nucleotides: TGTGCCAGCAGTGAACAGGGGTACACTGAAGCTTTCTTT. It specifies CASSEQGYTEAFF.

The chain is built from TRBV18 and TRBJ2-3; the match to TRBD2 covers 12 bases. With V trimmed by 6 bases and J by 6 bases, 16 bases remained unmatched. Looked up from germline, CDR1 is KGHSH and CDR2 is LQKENI. The CDR3 loop spans 18 amino acids. The CDR3: CASSSLRLAGVTEDTQYF. CDR3 nucleotides: TGTGCCAGCTCCTCCCTTAGACTAGCGGGGGTCACGGAGGATACGCAGTATTTT.

The chain is built from TRBV6-1 and TRBJ2-5; the D is unclear. The CDR3 totals 12 residues. Trimming removed 0 bases at V and 5 bases at J, with 4 bases between. Germline assignment: CDR1 MNHNS and CDR2 SASEGT. Written as DNA, the CDR3 is TGTGCCAGCAGTGAAGCTCAGGAGACCCAGTACTTC. This translates into CASSEAQETQYF.

V gene TRBV2 combines with J gene TRBJ2-7, with D possibly being TRBD2 (5 bases). CDR3 length: 12 residues. The V and J ends lost 6 bases and 3 bases respectively, with 9 bases between them. Germline V gene lookup returns CDR1 SNHLY and CDR2 FYNNEI. Here the CDR3 reads CASRRAGYEQYF. The CDR3, as DNA: TGTGCCAGCAGGAGGGCTGGCTACGAGCAGTACTTC.

V is TRBV4-2 and J is TRBJ1-5; D gene unclear. Trimming left V 4 bases short and J 11 bases short, with 15 bases between. The CDR3 has 13 amino acids. CDR1 and CDR2 from the germline V gene are LGHNA and YNFKEQ. The CDR3 sequence: CASSRETDATQHF. CDR3 coding DNA: TGTGCCAGCAGCCGGGAGACGGACGCAACCCAGCATTTT.

This chain connects TRBV5-1 to TRBJ2-1, with D perhaps matching TRBD2 (6 bases). The CDR3 runs 12 residues. V lost 7 bases, J lost 6 bases, and 11 bases lay in between. Per the germline V gene, CDR1 is SGHRS and CDR2 is YFSETQ. The CDR3 DNA sequence: TGCGCCAGCTTCATAGCGGTCAATGAGCAGTTCTTC. Translation gives CASFIAVNEQFF.

V is TRBV7-6 and J is TRBJ1-1; D unclear. The CDR3 contains 15 residues. V dropped 1 base and J dropped 1 base, with 10 bases sitting between them. From germline, CDR1 is SGHVS and CDR2 FNYEAQ. This CDR3 reads CASSLDVGRNTEAFF. The DNA of the CDR3 is TGTGCCAGCAGCTTAGATGTTGGCAGGAACACTGAAGCTTTCTTT.

The chain couples TRBV12-3 or TRBV12-4 to TRBJ2-7, with D tentatively TRBD2 (6 bases). This CDR3 comprises 13 residues. Trimming took off 5 bases at V and 0 bases at J, with 8 bases between the two ends. In nucleotides, the CDR3 is TGTGCCAGCAGTCCCGGGGGCTCCTACGAGCAGTACTTC. Its protein product is CASSPGGSYEQYF.

In the case of this clone: Other DNA sequences in this sample translate to the same CDR3. V and J are TRBV19 and TRBJ2-1; 7 positions match TRBD2. The V gene's germline CDR1 is LNHDA and CDR2 SQIVND (reference sequence). V shed 8 bases and J 9 bases; nucleotides not matched to a gene: 1. The CDR3 is 10 residues long. CDR3 in DNA: TGTGCCAGTCGGGGGGTTGAGCAGTTCTTC. Translation: CASRGVEQFF.

This chain uses TRBV4-1 with TRBJ1-3; D remains unclear. The germline gives CDR1 MGHRA, CDR2 YSYEKL. V gave up 4 bases and J gave up 4 bases, with 11 bases separating them. CDR3 length: 14 amino acids. CDR3 loop: CASSRQAPGNTIYF. Written as DNA, the CDR3 is TGCGCCAGCAGCCGCCAAGCACCCGGAAACACCATATATTTT.

This clone has just one count. J is TRBJ1-2 and V is TRBV29-1; 8 nucleotides match TRBD1. The V gene end was trimmed by 5 bases and the J gene end by 2 bases; junction bases not matched to a gene: 10. This CDR3 region has 15 residues. Germline V gives CDR1 SQVTM, CDR2 ANQGSEA. CDR3 bases: TGCAGCGTTTCGGCCCGGGACAGGACCAACTATGGCTACACCTTC. Translation gives CSVSARDRTNYGYTF.

The rearrangement joins TRBV12-5 to TRBJ2-2, with 9 bases fitting TRBD1. The junction had 8 bases not matched to a gene; V was cut back by 3 bases and J by 6 bases. CDR3 length: 16 residues. Germline CDR1 is LGHNT and CDR2 is FRNRAP. The CDR3 spells CASGLGTGPSPGELFF. CDR3 coding DNA: TGTGCTAGTGGTTTAGGGACAGGGCCGTCTCCCGGGGAGCTGTTTTTT.

This rearrangement joins TRBV3-1 (or the pseudogene TRBV3-2) to TRBJ2-1, with a tentative D call TRBD1 (5 bases). This CDR3 comprises 15 residues. CDR1 is LGHDT, CDR2 YNNKEL, per germline (reference sequence). V lost 4 bases and J lost 4, with 14 bases in between. CDR3 region: CASSLGERTYNEQFF. CDR3 sequence (DNA): TGTGCCAGCAGCCTCGGCGAGAGGACATACAATGAGCAGTTCTTC.

This sequence joins TRBV7-2 and TRBJ2-3; 8 bases are a match to TRBD2. Germline values: CDR1 SGHTA, CDR2 FQGNSA. With V trimmed by 1 base and J by 1 base, 4 bases remained unmatched. This CDR3 has 16 residues. For the CDR3, the DNA is TGTGCCAGCAGCTTAGTAGGTAGCGGGGGCACAGATACGCAGTATTTT. Protein: CASSLVGSGGTDTQYF. The full variable domain, completed using reference TRBV7-2 and TRBJ2-3, is GAGVSQSPSNKVTEKGKDVELRCDPISGHTALYWYRQSLGQGLEFLIYFQGNSAPDKSGLPSDRFSAERTGGSVSTLTIQRTQQEDSAVYLCASSLVGSGGTDTQYFGPGTRLTVL.

This sequence joins TRBV11-3 and TRBJ2-3; D gene ambiguous. CDR3 size: 14 residues. Germline CDR1 and CDR2: SGHNT and YENEEA. The ends were cut back, 0 bases at V and 6 bases at J, with 10 bases in the middle. CDR3 region: CASSLDLVGDTQYF. The CDR3 region has the DNA TGTGCCAGCAGCTTAGATCTAGTCGGCGATACGCAGTATTTT.

V and J are TRBV6-6 and TRBJ1-1; a weak D match, TRBD1 (6 bases). The CDR3 has 16 amino acids. V lost 5 bases and J 4 bases, leaving 20 bases between the germline ends. Germline-derived CDR1 and CDR2 are MNHNY and SVGAGI (reference sequence). The CDR3: CASSNPGHRPGTEAFF. The DNA for the CDR3 is TGTGCCAGCAGTAACCCGGGACATCGTCCGGGCACTGAAGCTTTCTTT.

The gene calls are TRBV7-8 and TRBJ1-5; unclear D gene. There are 17 residues in the CDR3. Trimming stripped 0 bases from V and 1 base from J, with 13 bases between. Germline CDR1 SGHVS, CDR2 FQNEAQ. The CDR3 sequence is CASSLALLGRSNQPQHF. The CDR3 DNA sequence: TGTGCCAGCAGCTTAGCGCTTTTGGGCAGAAGCAATCAGCCCCAGCATTTT.

This rearrangement joins TRBV6-5 to TRBJ1-1; 7 nucleotides align to TRBD1. V was pared by 0 bases and J by 6 bases, with 10 bases of the junction left unmatched. CDR3 length: 16 amino acids. Germline assignment: CDR1 MNHEY and CDR2 SVGAGI. The DNA for the CDR3 is TGTGCCAGCAGTTACTCAGGGGGCCGCCAGGGCTCTGAAGCTTTCTTT. Residues: CASSYSGGRQGSEAFF.

The gene calls are TRBV5-4 and TRBJ2-7; 7 bases agree with TRBD1. The CDR3 consists of 12 residues. V trimming: 4 bases; J trimming: 6 bases; junction bases outside the gene matches: 4. Germline values: CDR1 SGHNT, CDR2 YYREEE (reference sequence). The CDR3 bases are TGTGCCAGCAGCCCGACAGGGAGCGAGCAGTACTTC. Residues: CASSPTGSEQYF.

The chain employs TRBV3-1 (or the pseudogene TRBV3-2) and TRBJ2-5, with 14 positions matching TRBD2. This CDR3 spans 21 amino acids. Losses at the gene ends were 6 bases for V and 1 base for J; bases not matched to a gene: 19. Germline values: CDR1 LGHDT, CDR2 YNNKEL (reference sequence). CDR3 DNA: TGTGCCAGCAGACGTGGACTAGCGGGGGGCGTGTTATTAATGCGCCAAGAGACCCAGTACTTC. Translating it yields CASRRGLAGGVLLMRQETQYF.

The chain joins TRBV7-9 to TRBJ1-2, with D maybe TRBD1 (6 bases). CDR1 is SEHNR and CDR2 is FQNEAQ in the germline V gene (reference sequence). V lost 3 bases and J 6 bases, leaving 11 bases between the germline ends. This CDR3 has 13 amino acids. The CDR3 loop reads CASSFNRDNGYTF. The CDR3 DNA is TGTGCCAGCAGCTTTAACCGGGACAATGGCTACACCTTC.